This T cell receptor beta chain derives from a study of human T cells and chemical hapten exposure. Time point indicated: pre-sensitization, week 0. Treatment specified: therapeutic diphenylcyclopropenone sensitization with weekly scalp DPC. This clonotype came up a few times. TCRdb independently ran MiXCR on the RACE reads; one entry per CDR3 protein. Of more than 85,000 distinct CDR3 sequences detected, over 6.5% appear once; the ten largest clones hold about 2.5%. The germline CDR1 and CDR2 sequences are SQVTM and ANQGSEA. The CDR3 is 13 amino acids. V lost 4 bases and J lost 3, with 13 bases in between.

The chain links TRBV29-1 to TRBJ2-7, with D tentatively TRBD1 or TRBD2 (5 bases each). The sample was whole blood, taken in connection with sensitization to the hapten diphenylcyclopropenone (DPC). The receptor was isolated from a man aged 35-49 years with alopecia areata. Some clones in this sample may be carry-over from other donors' samples. The CDR3 is CSVAGMGVYEQYF. CDR3 nucleotide sequence: TGCAGCGTTGCGGGGATGGGGGTCTACGAGCAGTACTTC.